The present TCR beta chain was sequenced within a study of vaccination and CD4 T cells after COVID-19. Study background: Cells were stimulated with overlapping spike peptide pools from SARS-CoV-2, HCoV-NL63, HCoV-OC43 and HCoV-229E.

Regarding this clonotype: Its antigen is currently unknown.

With the Oncomine TCR Beta short-read assay, DNA from cultured CD4+ T cells was sequenced. TCRdb used MiXCR to reprocess the PCR reads, holding one entry per CDR3 protein. This table holds about 7,000 distinct CDR3 sequences, approximately 33% found once. As to treatment: approximately 10-day PBMC culture with coronavirus spike peptide pools or control peptides (ViraFEST assay). CD4+ T cells of the unexposed donor were collected before the COVID-19 pandemic (2011-2018). Per-well cultures of two million PBMCs received 8 to 10 IU/ml IL-2 and approximately 10 ug/ml peptide pools. These CD4+ T cells came from approximately 10-day cultures by negative selection. J lost 6 bases, V lost 6 bases, and 2 bases had no gene match. Germline loops: CDR1 MNHNS, CDR2 SASEGT. The CDR3 has 13 residues.

This receptor was taken from a human donor in good health. The rearrangement links TRBV6-1 to TRBJ1-4; the match to TRBD1 covers 9 bases. Material: CD4+ T cells from blood, cultured in vitro. Here the CDR3 reads CASRGTGHEKLFF. DNA of the CDR3: TGTGCCAGCAGGGGGACAGGGCATGAAAAACTGTTTTTT.